What follows describes a single T cell receptor (beta chain). The antigen remains unidentified. Adults of Caucasian background living in Nashville, Tennessee made up all donors. Assay execution proceeded at the deep level. Measured with immunoSEQ multiplex PCR; TCRdb has only the in-frame clones, and not every one. The repertoire holds more than 1.2 million clones, with just under 99% as singletons. The CDR3 runs 14 residues. In germline, CDR1 is SEHNR, CDR2 FQNEAQ (reference sequence). V lost 8 bases to trimming and J lost 0 bases; unmatched junction nucleotides: 5. The record originates from a study of shared clonotypes between healthy human individuals. General study results and limits: The naive CD4 repertoires of a few donors were compared, and about 5% of clonotypes were shared.

The chain is built from TRBV7-9 and TRBJ2-7; TRBD1 matches at 9 bases. The receptor was isolated from a man younger than 40 in good health. Sequencing used naive CD4+ T cells sorted from blood. The subset: CD45RA+ positively selected. The chain's CDR3 is CASGQGPYSYEQYF. CDR3 in DNA: TGTGCCAGCGGACAGGGGCCATACTCCTACGAGCAGTACTTC.